One T cell receptor beta chain is described in this entry. The entry originates in a study of blood T cell repertoires in COVID-19. About the study: Material from acute and convalescent COVID-19 was sourced from the United States, Italy and Spain. In each case, the material was cDNA or gDNA derived from T cells, B-cell-depleted T cells, or PBMCs.

The CDR3 spans 14 residues. With V trimmed by 5 bases and J by 8 bases, 11 bases remained unmatched. Germline V gene data show CDR1 as LNHDA and CDR2 as SQIVND (reference sequence). How the authors handled the data: Estimation of nucleated cell counts relied on the amplification of reference gene primers. The assay was immunoSEQ multiplex PCR, and TCRdb's table has in-frame clones only and misses some. The D gene and trimming were derived from the DNA, and the V and J assignments and clone size from that table. In the table there are more than 80,000 clones, around 80% of which are singletons. The TCR sequence derives from a woman aged 55-69 years with acute or convalescent COVID-19. Sequencing was carried out using peripheral blood. This sequence joins TRBV19 and TRBJ1-2, with 7 bases fitting TRBD1. The CDR3 spells CASSPSTGQTGYTF. DNA for the CDR3: TGTGCCAGTAGTCCTTCGACAGGGCAAACGGGCTACACCTTC.